The 32 T cell receptor beta chains below all came from one sample that was sequenced in a study of T cells expressing NK-cell markers. Reanalyzing the 5' RACE reads, TCRdb keeps one entry per CDR3 protein, without DNA. In total, the table holds several thousand distinct CDR3 sequences. The sequenced sample consisted of blood T cells: a sorted CD56 or NKG2C T cell subset, CD4+ or CD8+ T cells, or bulk PBMC T cells (not recorded which). Receptors were obtained from a man aged 18 to 29 in good health.

The V and J genes are TRBV6-5 and TRBJ1-3. The CDR3 totals 16 residues. Looked up from germline, CDR1 is MNHEY and CDR2 is SVGAGI. Here the CDR3 reads CASSPPPRRFGHTIYF.

The rearrangement joins TRBV10-3 to TRBJ2-1; the D call of TRBD2 rests on TCRdb alone, since no DNA is present to check it. The CDR3 has 18 residues. Germline V gene lookup returns CDR1 ENHRY and CDR2 SYGVKD. The CDR3 spells CAISESKRPDRSYNEQFF.

The chain combines TRBV20-1 with TRBJ2-7; the TCRdb D gene call, TRBD2, has no DNA to confirm it. CDR3 size: 13 residues. Germline-derived CDR1 and CDR2 are DFQATT and SNEGSKA (reference sequence). This CDR3 reads CSANSGGDYEQYF.

This rearrangement joins TRBV23-1 to TRBJ2-4; the D gene TCRdb calls, TRBD1, cannot be checked with no DNA. TRBV23-1 is assigned to the ORF class and has an uncertain function. The CDR3 is 15 amino acids. The CDR3 sequence: CASTPGQSTKNIQYF.

V is TRBV20-1 and J is TRBJ2-1; TCRdb picks TRBD1, but there is no DNA to check that call. Germline loops: CDR1 DFQATT, CDR2 SNEGSKA (reference sequence). This CDR3 has 14 amino acids. This CDR3 reads CSPATGEAGNEQFF.

The CDR3 reads CASSLTPGHYNEQFF. The chain combines TRBV7-3 with TRBJ2-1; TCRdb designates TRBD1, a call that cannot be tested without DNA. The CDR3 covers 15 residues. Per the germline V gene, CDR1 is SGHTA and CDR2 is FQGTGA. The whole variable domain, remainder taken from reference TRBV7-3 and TRBJ2-1, is GAGVSQTPSNKVTEKGKYVELRCDPISGHTALYWYRQSLGQGPEFLIYFQGTGAADDSGLPNDRFFAVRPEGSVSTLKIQRTERGDSAVYLCASSLTPGHYNEQFFGPGTRLTVL.

J is TRBJ2-1 and V is TRBV28. This CDR3 spans 11 amino acids. Germline V gives CDR1 MDHEN, CDR2 SYDVKM. The chain's CDR3 is CASGYMDEQFF.

The rearrangement joins TRBV5-1 to TRBJ2-5. Germline CDR1 is SGHRS and CDR2 is YFSETQ. The CDR3 contains 13 residues. The CDR3 loop is CASSLATRETQYF.

The V gene is TRBV18, the J gene TRBJ2-7; the D call from TCRdb, TRBD1, cannot be confirmed without DNA. This CDR3 has 15 residues. The germline V gene encodes CDR1 KGHSH and CDR2 LQKENI. The CDR3 region is CASSHMTGSAYEQYF.

This chain joins TRBV20-1 and TRBJ2-7; absent DNA, TCRdb's TRBD1 call cannot be checked. CDR3 length: 14 residues. CDR1 and CDR2 from the germline V gene are DFQATT and SNEGSKA (reference sequence). The CDR3 is CSARGERESYEQYF.

The rearrangement links TRBV4-3 to TRBJ1-1; the TCRdb call, TRBD1, lacks DNA for checking. CDR1 is LGHNA and CDR2 is YSLEER in the germline V gene. This CDR3 is built from 16 residues. This CDR3 reads CASSQSAGGVNTEAFF.

This clonotype shows up as medium-sized by frequency. The chain links TRBV12-3 or TRBV12-4 to TRBJ1-2; with no DNA, the TCRdb D assignment of TRBD1 cannot be verified. The CDR3 extends over 18 amino acids. CDR3 sequence reads: CASSSILPKQGARYGYTF.

The V gene is TRBV20-1, the J gene TRBJ2-7. Germline V lookup: CDR1 DFQATT, CDR2 SNEGSKA (reference sequence). The CDR3 loop spans 15 amino acids. This CDR3 reads CSARDSSESLYEQYF.

The chain uses TRBV3-1 and TRBJ2-5; TCRdb selects TRBD1, and the lack of DNA leaves this call unchecked. Per germline, CDR1 LGHDT and CDR2 YNNKEL (reference sequence). This CDR3 contains 17 residues. CDR3 loop: CASSQEVWRTGQETQYF.

V is TRBV25-1 and J is TRBJ2-3; TCRdb's assignment of TRBD1 cannot be checked, as there is no DNA. This CDR3 spans 14 amino acids. Germline CDR1 is MGHDK and CDR2 is SYGVNS. The CDR3 loop reads CATAGAGYTDTQYF.

J is TRBJ1-2 and V is TRBV7-9. The CDR3 is 12 amino acids. The germline CDR1 and CDR2 sequences are SEHNR and FQNEAQ (reference sequence). CDR3 protein: CASSLGYAGYTF.

The V call is TRBV20-1, the J call TRBJ1-1; the TCRdb D gene call, TRBD1, has no DNA to confirm it. The CDR3 totals 17 residues. Germline loops: CDR1 DFQATT, CDR2 SNEGSKA (reference sequence). CDR3 protein: CSARTPGGAEMNTEAFF.

The chain is built from TRBV2 and TRBJ1-5; lacking DNA, the TRBD1 call made by TCRdb goes unchecked. Germline CDR1 is SNHLY and CDR2 is FYNNEI. The CDR3 has 15 amino acids. This chain's CDR3 is CASSDRTGGNQPQHF.

By frequency, this clonotype is medium-sized. This chain joins TRBV6-2 or TRBV6-3 and TRBJ2-1; the TCRdb call, TRBD2, lacks DNA for checking. CDR3 size: 14 residues. Germline values: CDR1 MNHEY, CDR2 SVGEGT. This chain's CDR3 is CASMAGTRYNEQFF.

The chain combines TRBV4-2 with TRBJ2-2. The CDR3 runs to 16 residues. Germline V gives CDR1 LGHNA, CDR2 YNFKEQ. The CDR3 sequence is CASSQAVGVVTGELFF.

The chain uses TRBV20-1 and TRBJ2-1; TCRdb designates TRBD1, a call that cannot be tested without DNA. Germline V gene sequence: CDR1 DFQATT, CDR2 SNEGSKA (reference sequence). This CDR3 is 15 amino acids long. The CDR3 is CSARDPLRENNEQFF.

This clonotype is classed as medium-sized by frequency. The rearrangement uses TRBV29-1 and TRBJ2-7; TCRdb's D call of TRBD1 is untestable without DNA. Germline assignment: CDR1 SQVTM and CDR2 ANQGSEA. CDR3 length equals 13 residues. This CDR3 is CSVVLGQGYEQYF.

The chain employs TRBV11-2 and TRBJ2-6; the TRBD2 assignment by TCRdb is unverifiable without DNA. CDR1 SGHAT and CDR2 FQNNGV come from the germline V gene. The CDR3 runs 18 residues. The CDR3 sequence: CASSPRAHSLSGANVLTF.

V is TRBV14 and J is TRBJ1-1. Germline V gives CDR1 SGHDN, CDR2 FVKESK. The CDR3 has 16 amino acids. CDR3 amino acids: CASSQDVGLGGTEAFF.

The chain is built from TRBV2 and TRBJ2-5; the D call of TRBD1 rests on TCRdb alone, since no DNA is present to check it. Germline V CDR1 and CDR2: SNHLY, FYNNEI. The CDR3 extends over 17 amino acids. The CDR3 reads CASGGTGGDLFWKTQYF.

This clonotype ranks as medium-sized (0.01 to 0.1%) in terms of frequency. The chain uses TRBV4-1 and TRBJ1-2; the D call of TRBD1 rests on TCRdb alone, since no DNA is present to check it. Germline-derived CDR1 and CDR2 are MGHRA and YSYEKL. The CDR3 has 16 amino acids. The CDR3 spells CASSQEQGTANYGYTF.

The chain joins TRBV4-3 to TRBJ2-7; TCRdb designates TRBD1, a call that cannot be tested without DNA. This CDR3 spans 15 amino acids. Germline values: CDR1 LGHNA, CDR2 YSLEER. This CDR3 reads CASSQYRDISYEQYF.

J is TRBJ2-7 and V is TRBV11-2; the D call of TRBD1 rests on TCRdb alone, since no DNA is present to check it. Germline V gene sequence: CDR1 SGHAT, CDR2 FQNNGV. CDR3 length: 14 residues. The CDR3 is CASSHPGASYEQYF.

The chain combines TRBV6-1 with TRBJ1-4; the D gene TCRdb calls, TRBD1, cannot be checked with no DNA. The CDR3 extends over 15 amino acids. CDR1 is MNHNS, CDR2 SASEGT, per germline. CDR3 residues: CASSEATGTDEKLFF.

Here the CDR3 reads CASSQQVFGRGRITDTQYF. The V call is TRBV23-1, the J call TRBJ2-3; TCRdb selects TRBD1, and the lack of DNA leaves this call unchecked. Being an ORF, TRBV23-1 has a function that is uncertain. CDR3 size: 19 residues.

This rearrangement joins TRBV28 to TRBJ2-5; TCRdb indicates TRBD2, and absent DNA this call remains unverified. The CDR3 consists of 16 residues. In germline, CDR1 is MDHEN, CDR2 SYDVKM. CDR3 loop: CASSPPRAGGGETQYF.

The chain couples TRBV5-5 to TRBJ2-3. This CDR3 spans 13 amino acids. Germline V gene lookup returns CDR1 SGHKS and CDR2 YYEKEE (reference sequence). CDR3 protein: CASSLVSTDTQYF.